These 28 T cell receptor beta chains came from one sample sequenced in a study of T cells after yellow fever vaccination (dated by TCRdb to the late 2010s). In the paper's terms, the treatment or condition label means: live attenuated yellow fever vaccine strain. Receptor amplification or capture employed 5' RACE. The data were produced on an Illumina NovaSeq 6000. The raw public data were reprocessed by TCRdb itself: fastp quality trimming at Q25, MiXCR clonotype calling, in-frame beta chains only. Duplicate CDR3 protein sequences are folded into a single record with the most common DNA and genes. The sample table shows over 250,000 distinct CDR3 sequences, and 4.1% are seen once. About 22% of the sample lies in the top ten. This material consisted of PBMCs, taken 5 days after the yellow fever booster vaccination. All receptors come from a man between 18 and 29 years old who received the YFV17D yellow fever vaccine.

This clonotype was seen more than once but under ten times. The rearrangement uses TRBV5-6 and TRBJ1-1; maybe TRBD1 (6 bases). The V and J ends lost 3 bases and 0 bases respectively, with 9 bases between them. The CDR3 runs 14 residues. Germline V gene sequence: CDR1 SGHDT, CDR2 YYEEEE. CDR3 sequence reads: CASSWGDMNTEAFF. As DNA, the CDR3 is TGTGCCAGCAGCTGGGGGGACATGAACACTGAAGCTTTCTTT.

V gene TRBV20-1 combines with J gene TRBJ1-1; a possible D gene is TRBD1 (5 bases). The V gene lost 4 bases and the J gene lost 1 base, with 16 bases spanning the gap. CDR3 size: 15 residues. CDR1 DFQATT and CDR2 SNEGSKA come from the germline V gene (reference sequence). CDR3 sequence: CSATGTPRGNTEAFF. CDR3 nucleotide sequence: TGCAGTGCTACCGGGACTCCCCGGGGGAACACTGAAGCTTTCTTT.

This clonotype was picked up a small number of times. V is TRBV28 and J is TRBJ2-7; 8 bases align to TRBD1. The CDR3 totals 13 residues. Germline-derived CDR1 and CDR2 are MDHEN and SYDVKM. J gave up 5 bases and V 3 bases, and 3 bases lay outside the gene matches. The CDR3 DNA follows: TGTGCCAGCAGTTTTGACAGGGGCCACGAGCAGTACGTC. Amino acid sequence: CASSFDRGHEQYV.

The CDR3 sequence: CASISGGGRRPQHF. The CDR3 region has the DNA TGTGCCAGCATTTCAGGAGGGGGCCGGAGGCCCCAGCATTTT. The chain couples TRBV28 to TRBJ1-5; TRBD1 matches 7 bases. CDR1 is MDHEN, CDR2 SYDVKM, per germline. V dropped 7 bases and J dropped 9; count of bases not matched to a gene: 12. The CDR3 is 14 residues long. The full variable domain, rest sourced from reference TRBV28 and TRBJ1-5, is DVKVTQSSRYLVKRTGEKVFLECVQDMDHENMFWYRQDPGLGLRLIYFSYDVKMKEKGDIPEGYSVSREKKERFSLILESASTNQTSMYLCASISGGGRRPQHFGDGTRLSIL.

The V call is TRBV29-1, the J call TRBJ1-3; D ambiguous. V lost 4 bases and J lost 3, with 4 bases in between. The CDR3 has 11 residues. Germline V CDR1 and CDR2: SQVTM, ANQGSEA. The CDR3 DNA follows: TGCAGCGTTGTGGGTGGAAACACCATATATTTT. The encoded protein is CSVVGGNTIYF.

The CDR3 is CASSFGTGMEKLFF. The CDR3 DNA is TGTGCCAGCAGCTTTGGGACAGGGATGGAAAAACTGTTTTTT. This chain connects TRBV5-6 to TRBJ1-4; 9 bases line up with TRBD1. This CDR3 contains 14 residues. J lost 8 bases, V lost 2 bases, and 4 bases had no gene match. The V gene's germline CDR1 is SGHDT and CDR2 YYEEEE.

CDR3 protein: CASSQVLGSSYEQYF. CDR3 DNA: TGTGCCAGCAGTCAGGTGTTGGGGAGCTCCTACGAGCAGTACTTC. The gene calls are TRBV6-5 and TRBJ2-7, with TRBD2 as a possible D gene (5 bases). The germline gives CDR1 MNHEY, CDR2 SVGAGI. CDR3 size: 15 residues. V shed 5 bases and J shed 0 bases, with 14 bases lying between them.

V gene TRBV7-2 combines with J gene TRBJ2-1; 11 nucleotides match TRBD2. V gave up 6 bases and J gave up 5 bases; unmatched junction bases: 6. CDR1 is SGHTA, CDR2 FQGNSA, per germline. This CDR3 contains 15 residues. The CDR3 region is CASRHRLAGNNEQFF. In DNA form, the CDR3 reads TGTGCCAGCAGGCATCGACTAGCGGGGAACAATGAGCAGTTCTTC.

J is TRBJ2-7 and V is TRBV14; D gene ambiguous. This CDR3 contains 10 residues. CDR1 SGHDN and CDR2 FVKESK come from the germline V gene. CDR3 amino acids: CASSQGALHV. Here the CDR3 DNA reads TGTGCCAGCAGCCAAGGGGCCCTGCACGTC.

This clonotype was detected a few times. This chain joins TRBV29-1 and TRBJ2-3; D ambiguous. Germline V gene lookup returns CDR1 SQVTM and CDR2 ANQGSEA. This CDR3 contains 15 residues. V dropped 1 base and J dropped 4 bases, with 15 bases sitting between them. CDR3 protein: CSVEGYQLVADTQYF. The CDR3 nucleotides are TGCAGCGTTGAAGGGTACCAGCTTGTCGCAGATACGCAGTATTTT.

This chain uses TRBV10-3 with TRBJ1-2; possible D gene TRBD1, 6 bases. CDR3 size: 13 residues. The V gene lost 3 bases and the J gene lost 7 bases, with 12 bases spanning the gap. Germline V gene lookup returns CDR1 ENHRY and CDR2 SYGVKD. This chain's CDR3 is CAISDGTLGGYTF. DNA of the CDR3: TGTGCCATCAGTGACGGGACACTGGGTGGCTACACCTTC.

The chain combines TRBV27 with TRBJ2-7, with D uncertain. V shed 1 base and J shed 0 bases, with 4 bases lying between them. This CDR3 spans 13 amino acids. CDR1 and CDR2 from the germline V gene are MNHEY and SMNVEV (reference sequence). CDR3 sequence: CASSLFSSYEQYF. The CDR3 bases are TGTGCCAGCAGTTTATTTAGCTCCTACGAGCAGTACTTC.

The chain couples TRBV5-1 to TRBJ1-1, with 9 bases aligning to TRBD1. This CDR3 has 14 residues. The junction had 8 bases not matched to a gene; V was cut back by 0 bases and J by 11 bases. Germline V gene lookup returns CDR1 SGHRS and CDR2 YFSETQ. The CDR3 loop is CASSLAGQGLGAFF. CDR3 nucleotides: TGCGCCAGCAGCTTGGCGGGACAGGGACTAGGTGCTTTCTTT.

V usage is TRBV29-1 and J usage is TRBJ1-1; possibly TRBD1 for D (5 bases). Germline CDR1 reads SQVTM; CDR2 reads ANQGSEA. V lost 6 bases, J lost 1 base, and 15 bases lay in between. This CDR3 contains 14 residues. In DNA form, the CDR3 reads TGCAGCGTCGGGACCGAAACGCAGAACACTGAAGCTTTCTTT. Residues: CSVGTETQNTEAFF.

This clonotype was picked up many times. The chain joins TRBV20-1 to TRBJ2-3, with 7 bases that match TRBD2. Trimming removed 6 bases from V and 0 bases from J; junction bases left unmatched: 6. The CDR3 totals 14 residues. Germline V CDR1 and CDR2: DFQATT, SNEGSKA (reference sequence). The CDR3 coding sequence is TGCAGTGCGAGGGACTACCTTAGCACAGATACGCAGTATTTT. It specifies CSARDYLSTDTQYF.

The chain combines TRBV7-6 with TRBJ2-6; 11 nucleotides agree with TRBD1. CDR3 size: 15 residues. The junction had 4 bases not matched to a gene; V was cut back by 4 bases and J by 8 bases. Germline CDR1 is SGHVS and CDR2 is FNYEAQ. The CDR3 DNA follows: TGTGCCAGCAGCTCGGGGACAGGGGGAACCAACGTCCTGACTTTC. Amino acid sequence: CASSSGTGGTNVLTF. Full variable domain (rest looked up from reference TRBV7-6 and TRBJ2-6): GAGVSQSPRYKVTKRGQDVALRCDPISGHVSLYWYRQALGQGPEFLTYFNYEAQQDKSGLPNDRFSAERPEGSISTLTIQRTEQRDSAMYRCASSSGTGGTNVLTFGAGSRLTVL.

This clonotype appeared many times. The genes are TRBV7-2 and TRBJ2-1, with 10 bases identical to TRBD1. V was pared by 4 bases and J by 0 bases, with 6 bases of the junction left unmatched. Germline lookup yields CDR1 SGHTA and CDR2 FQGNSA. The CDR3 extends over 17 amino acids. The CDR3 spells CASSSLGQGSSYNEQFF. The DNA for the CDR3 is TGTGCCAGCAGCTCCCTGGGACAGGGGAGCTCCTACAATGAGCAGTTCTTC.

The rearrangement links TRBV9 to TRBJ1-5; D remains unclear. Trimming took 0 bases from V and 3 from J, leaving 10 bases between them. The length of the CDR3 is 15 residues. The germline gives CDR1 SGDLS, CDR2 YYNGEE. This CDR3 reads CASSVDTGSNQPQHF. The CDR3 coding sequence is TGTGCCAGCAGCGTAGATACCGGTTCCAATCAGCCCCAGCATTTT. The whole variable domain, remainder taken from reference TRBV9 and TRBJ1-5, is DSGVTQTPKHLITATGQRVTLRCSPRSGDLSVYWYQQSLDQGLQFLIQYYNGEERAKGNILERFSAQQFPDLHSELNLSSLELGDSALYFCASSVDTGSNQPQHFGDGTRLSIL.

The J gene is TRBJ1-2, the V gene TRBV5-1, with 8 bases identical to TRBD1. J gave up 3 bases and V 6 bases, and 7 bases lay outside the gene matches. The CDR3 totals 14 residues. The V gene's germline CDR1 is SGHRS and CDR2 YFSETQ. The CDR3: CASTTGAGDYGYTF. The CDR3 DNA follows: TGCGCCAGCACGACAGGGGCAGGGGACTATGGCTACACCTTC.

This clonotype has only a few counts. The J gene is TRBJ2-5, the V gene TRBV27, with 10 bases lining up with TRBD2. The CDR3 runs to 16 residues. The germline V gene has CDR1 MNHEY and CDR2 SMNVEV (reference sequence). V gave up 5 bases and J gave up 4 bases; unmatched junction bases: 10. Here the CDR3 DNA reads TGTGCCAGCAGTCCCGCCCGACTAGCGGGCCGAGAGACCCAGTACTTC. It encodes CASSPARLAGRETQYF.

The chain uses TRBV20-1 and TRBJ1-5; the D gene is possibly TRBD1 (6 bases). The CDR3 length is 18 residues. The germline V gene has CDR1 DFQATT and CDR2 SNEGSKA (reference sequence). Trimming left V 6 bases short and J 3 bases short, with 27 bases between. The CDR3 loop is CSAPSAGAYGGANQPQHF. CDR3 nucleotides: TGCAGTGCCCCTTCGGCAGGGGCATACGGTGGAGCCAATCAGCCCCAGCATTTT.

This clonotype was observed many times. The chain has TRBV4-1 and TRBJ1-6; tentatively, D is TRBD1 (6 bases). V lost 0 bases and J lost 5, with 11 bases in between. CDR1 is MGHRA and CDR2 is YSYEKL in the germline V gene. This CDR3 region has 16 residues. The CDR3 region has the DNA TGCGCCAGCAGCCAAGATCGGGGGGCTCATAATTCACCCCTCCACTTT. Translated: CASSQDRGAHNSPLHF.

The chain links TRBV7-8 to TRBJ1-5, with D tentatively TRBD1 (5 bases). The V end lost 2 bases, the J end lost 6 bases, and 17 bases lay between the germline ends. The CDR3 contains 16 residues. Germline V gene data show CDR1 as SGHVS and CDR2 as FQNEAQ. DNA of the CDR3: TGTGCCAGCAGCTTACTCTCAGGGTGGGAGAGTCAGCCCCAGCATTTT. It translates to CASSLLSGWESQPQHF.

This chain joins TRBV12-3 or TRBV12-4 and TRBJ2-6; D unresolved. Trimming left V 8 bases short and J 2 bases short, with 7 bases between. This CDR3 is 13 amino acids long. CDR3 region: CASLTPGANVLTF. CDR3 coding DNA: TGTGCCAGCCTAACCCCTGGGGCCAACGTCCTGACTTTC.

CDR3 bases: TGCGCCAGCAGCCCCACGACGGATTCGAGCTCTGGGGCCAACGTCCTGACTTTC. Its translation: CASSPTTDSSSGANVLTF. The chain uses TRBV5-1 and TRBJ2-6; D is undetermined. This CDR3 is built from 18 residues. Trimming pared 4 bases from V and 0 bases from J, leaving 17 bases between. CDR1 and CDR2 from the germline V gene are SGHRS and YFSETQ.

In this sample, this clonotype turned up many times. The chain employs TRBV11-2 and TRBJ2-1; 7 nucleotides line up with TRBD1. The germline V gene encodes CDR1 SGHAT and CDR2 FQNNGV. Losses at the gene ends were 5 bases for V and 6 bases for J; bases not matched to a gene: 7. The CDR3 length is 14 residues. The CDR3 loop is CASSPDRALNEQFF. The CDR3 DNA reads TGTGCCAGCAGCCCAGACAGGGCCCTCAATGAGCAGTTCTTC.

A few counts support this clonotype. The V gene is TRBV27, the J gene TRBJ2-1; 13 bases fit TRBD2. The CDR3 has 16 amino acids. The germline gives CDR1 MNHEY, CDR2 SMNVEV (reference sequence). V shed 2 bases, J shed 11 bases, and the junction held 9 bases outside the gene matches. Here the CDR3 DNA reads TGTGCCAGCAGTTTAAGGACTAGCGGGGGCCTTGGGAAGCAGTTCTTC. Translating gives CASSLRTSGGLGKQFF.

The V gene is TRBV5-5, the J gene TRBJ2-7; D call uncertain. With 4 bases removed from V and 2 bases from J, the gap between germline ends came to 10 bases. This CDR3 has 13 residues. Germline V gene lookup returns CDR1 SGHKS and CDR2 YYEKEE (reference sequence). The CDR3 reads CASSLPSTYEQYF. CDR3 nucleotides: TGTGCCAGCAGCCTACCCTCAACCTACGAGCAGTACTTC.